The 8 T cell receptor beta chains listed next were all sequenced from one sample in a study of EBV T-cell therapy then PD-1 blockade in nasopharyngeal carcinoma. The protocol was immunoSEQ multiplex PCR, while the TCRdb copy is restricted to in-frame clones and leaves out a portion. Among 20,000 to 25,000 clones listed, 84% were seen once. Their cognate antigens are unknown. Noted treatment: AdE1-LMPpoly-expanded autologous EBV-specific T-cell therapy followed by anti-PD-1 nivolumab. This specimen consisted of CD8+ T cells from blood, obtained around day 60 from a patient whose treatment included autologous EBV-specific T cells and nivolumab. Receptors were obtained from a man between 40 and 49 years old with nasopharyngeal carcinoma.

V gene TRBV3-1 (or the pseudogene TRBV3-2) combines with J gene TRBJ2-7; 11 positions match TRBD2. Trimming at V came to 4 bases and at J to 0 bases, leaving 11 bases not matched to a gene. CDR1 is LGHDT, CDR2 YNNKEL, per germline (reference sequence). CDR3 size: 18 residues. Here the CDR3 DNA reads TGTGCCAGCAGCCGCACTAGCGGGGGCCTTCCCCGCTCCTACGAGCAGTACTTC. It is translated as CASSRTSGGLPRSYEQYF.

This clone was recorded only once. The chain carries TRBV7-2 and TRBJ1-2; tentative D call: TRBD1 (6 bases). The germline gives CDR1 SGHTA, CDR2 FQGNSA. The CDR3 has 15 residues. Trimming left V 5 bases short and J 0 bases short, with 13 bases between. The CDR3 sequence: CASSLGGASNYGYTF. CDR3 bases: TGTGCCAGCAGCCTGGGGGGCGCCTCTAACTATGGCTACACCTTC.

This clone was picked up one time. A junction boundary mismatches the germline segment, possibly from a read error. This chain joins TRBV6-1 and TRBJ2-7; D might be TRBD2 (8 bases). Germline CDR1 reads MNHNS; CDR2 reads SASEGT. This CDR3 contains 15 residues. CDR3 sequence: CASSESGGSVKGQNF. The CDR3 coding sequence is TGTGCCAGCAGTGAGTCGGGGGGGTCGGTTAAGGGACAGAACTTC.

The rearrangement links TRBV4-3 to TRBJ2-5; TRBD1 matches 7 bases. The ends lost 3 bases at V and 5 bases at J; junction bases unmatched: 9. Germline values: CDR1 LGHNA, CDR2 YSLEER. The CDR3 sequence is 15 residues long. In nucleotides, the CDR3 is TGCGCCAGCAGCCATGGAACAGGGGAGTGGGAGACCCAGTACTTC. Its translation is CASSHGTGEWETQYF.

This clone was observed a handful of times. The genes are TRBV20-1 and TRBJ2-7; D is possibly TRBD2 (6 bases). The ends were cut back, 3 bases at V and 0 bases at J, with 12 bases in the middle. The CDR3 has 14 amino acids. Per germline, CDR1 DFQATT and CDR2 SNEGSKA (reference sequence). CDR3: CSASVLAGSYEQYF. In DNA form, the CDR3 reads TGCAGTGCTAGTGTACTAGCCGGCTCCTACGAGCAGTACTTC.

The CDR3 region has the DNA TGTGCCAGCAGTTTAGGTAGGGCCTCTTACAATGAGCAGTTCTTC. Translating it yields CASSLGRASYNEQFF. The gene calls are TRBV27 and TRBJ2-1; D remains ambiguous. This CDR3 has 15 residues. Trimming removed 2 bases from V and 4 bases from J, with 12 bases in between. Germline V gene lookup returns CDR1 MNHEY and CDR2 SMNVEV (reference sequence).

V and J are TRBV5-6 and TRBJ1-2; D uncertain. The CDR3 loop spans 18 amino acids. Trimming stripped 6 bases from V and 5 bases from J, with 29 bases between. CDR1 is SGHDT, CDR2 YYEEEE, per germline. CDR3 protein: CASTRRWRGSFNEYGYTF. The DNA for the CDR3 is TGTGCCAGCACCCGCAGATGGCGTGGCAGCTTCAACGAGTATGGCTACACCTTC.

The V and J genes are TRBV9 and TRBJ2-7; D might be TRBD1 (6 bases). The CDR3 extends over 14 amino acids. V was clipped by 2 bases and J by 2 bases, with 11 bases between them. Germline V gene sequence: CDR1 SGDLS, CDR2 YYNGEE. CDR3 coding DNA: TGTGCCAGCAGCGTCGGACAGAGGACCTACGAGCAGTACTTC. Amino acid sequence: CASSVGQRTYEQYF.